What follows is one TCR beta chain and its context. Data came from immunoSEQ multiplex PCR; TCRdb stores just in-frame clones and leaves some out. Here the sample spans around 130,000 clones, just over 90% being singletons. V gave up 6 bases and J gave up 8 bases; unmatched junction bases: 15. The CDR3 totals 15 residues. CDR1 MDHEN and CDR2 SYDVKM come from the germline V gene. The entry originates in a study of control samples from healthy donors and cancer patients. Sequences were obtained from PBMCs. The receptor was derived from a man aged 45-65 years with head and neck cancer. This chain uses TRBV28 with TRBJ1-2; 7 nucleotides agree with TRBD1. CDR3 residues: CASRPSPGGLLGYTF. The CDR3 DNA reads TGTGCCAGCAGACCCTCTCCAGGGGGGCTCTTGGGCTACACCTTC.